Each of the 24 T cell receptor beta chains below was sequenced from the same sample in a study of metastatic and nonmetastatic thyroid tumors. Until they underwent thyroid surgery, no patient had received any treatment. TCRdb re-called the PCR reads via MiXCR. Here the sample spans 50,000 or so clones, less than 25% being singletons. Source material: blood. All receptors come from a male donor with papillary thyroid cancer or a benign thyroid nodule (not recorded which). Some clones in this sample may be carry-over from other donors' samples.

This clone was counted a few times. The V gene is TRBV28, the J gene TRBJ2-7, with D possibly called TRBD1 or TRBD2 (5 bases each). CDR1 is MDHEN and CDR2 is SYDVKM in the germline V gene. This CDR3 is built from 14 residues. Trimming pared 6 bases from V and 6 bases from J, leaving 18 bases between. The CDR3 spells CASRAPAHGGEQYF. DNA for the CDR3: TGTGCCAGCAGAGCCCCGGCACATGGGGGCGAGCAGTACTTC.

For this clone: A junction boundary mismatches the germline segment, possibly from a read error. This chain links TRBV25-1 with TRBJ2-2, with D perhaps matching TRBD2 (5 bases). Germline values: CDR1 MGHDK, CDR2 SYGVNS. The CDR3 has 15 residues. CDR3 nucleotide sequence: TGTGCCAGCAGTGTATACAGCGGTGGCACCGGTGAGCTGTTTTTT. This translates into CASSVYSGGTGELFF.

This clone has at least ten counts. This chain links TRBV6-1 with TRBJ2-1; TRBD1 matches 8 bases. Losses at the gene ends were 6 bases for V and 9 bases for J; bases not matched to a gene: 4. The CDR3 length is 12 residues. Looked up from germline, CDR1 is MNHNS and CDR2 is SASEGT. The DNA of the CDR3 is TGTGCCAGCAGCCTTGACAGGGGTGAGCAGTTCTTC. Amino acid sequence: CASSLDRGEQFF.

This clone was observed many times. The chain joins TRBV11-3 to TRBJ2-7; 7 bases are a match to TRBD1. V trimming: 1 base; J trimming: 3 bases; junction bases outside the gene matches: 9. Germline V lookup: CDR1 SGHNT, CDR2 YENEEA. CDR3 size: 16 residues. Here the CDR3 reads CASSLAPRTGLYEQYF. In nucleotides, the CDR3 is TGTGCCAGCAGCTTAGCCCCCAGGACAGGTCTCTACGAGCAGTACTTC.

This clone has ten or more counts. V usage is TRBV11-2 and J usage is TRBJ1-1; D unresolved. In germline, CDR1 is SGHAT, CDR2 FQNNGV. V was trimmed by 3 bases and J by 0 bases, leaving 14 bases between them. CDR3 size: 16 residues. The CDR3 region is CASSFRATLMNTEAFF. The CDR3 coding sequence is TGTGCCAGCAGCTTTAGAGCAACCCTAATGAACACTGAAGCTTTCTTT. The variable domain in full, with the rest retrieved from reference TRBV11-2 and TRBJ1-1, is EAGVAQSPRYKIIEKRQSVAFWCNPISGHATLYWYQQILGQGPKLLIQFQNNGVVDDSQLPKDRFSAERLKGVDSTLKIQPAKLEDSAVYLCASSFRATLMNTEAFFGQGTRLTVV.

This clone was observed at least ten times. The rearrangement uses TRBV28 and TRBJ2-5, with unresolved D. V shed 4 bases and J shed 5 bases, with 17 bases lying between them. This CDR3 is built from 15 residues. Germline loops: CDR1 MDHEN, CDR2 SYDVKM. The CDR3 bases are TGTGCCAGCAGTTATTTTGGGCCCACATCGGAGACCCAGTACTTC. Its translation is CASSYFGPTSETQYF.

This clone has a count of ten or more. Given a much more abundant clone one base away, this may be a read error. The chain uses TRBV19 and TRBJ1-1; no reliable D call. Trimming removed 7 bases at V and 0 bases at J, with 21 bases between. CDR3 size: 17 residues. The V gene's germline CDR1 is LNHDA and CDR2 SQIVND (reference sequence). The CDR3 DNA reads as TGTGCCAGTACTTACGGCGTGAGATTTTTTGTGAACACTGAAGCTTTCTTT. Its protein product is CASTYGVRFFVNTEAFF.

The gene calls are TRBV4-1 and TRBJ1-1; the D is unclear. Trimming cost V 4 bases and J 4 bases, with 10 bases left between them. Germline CDR1 is MGHRA and CDR2 is YSYEKL. The length of the CDR3 is 13 residues. CDR3 DNA sequence: TGCGCCAGCAGCCGTGAAGGGCGCACTGAAGCTTTCTTT. Amino acid sequence: CASSREGRTEAFF.

The chain is built from TRBV2 and TRBJ2-1; 8 bases map to TRBD2. This CDR3 has 14 residues. V was pared by 4 bases and J by 8 bases, with 7 bases of the junction left unmatched. Per germline, CDR1 SNHLY and CDR2 FYNNEI. CDR3 protein: CASSANGGAHEQFF. CDR3 sequence (DNA): TGTGCCAGCAGTGCTAACGGGGGGGCCCATGAGCAGTTCTTC.

This clone has at least ten counts. The genes are TRBV12-3 or TRBV12-4 and TRBJ1-5, with D perhaps TRBD1 (5 bases). Trimming shortened V by 5 bases and J by 10 bases, and 18 bases separated the two germline ends. This CDR3 has 14 amino acids. The CDR3 DNA is TGTGCCAGCAGTCCGCCGGGGCACATAAGACCCCAGCATTTT. It specifies CASSPPGHIRPQHF.

This clone was seen ten or more times. The chain employs TRBV7-9 and TRBJ2-2; TRBD1 aligns across 10 bases. Germline loops: CDR1 SEHNR, CDR2 FQNEAQ (reference sequence). J gave up 5 bases and V 6 bases, and 6 bases lay outside the gene matches. The CDR3 is 15 residues long. CDR3: CASSRQGAFTGELFF. The CDR3 nucleotides read TGTGCCAGCAGTAGACAGGGGGCATTTACCGGGGAGCTGTTTTTT.

This chain uses TRBV6-1 with TRBJ2-5; unclear D gene. Germline CDR1 MNHNS, CDR2 SASEGT. The CDR3 runs 12 residues. Trimming shortened V by 6 bases and J by 2 bases, and 7 bases separated the two germline ends. CDR3 sequence: CASRTKQETQYF. CDR3 nucleotides: TGTGCCAGCAGGACAAAACAAGAGACCCAGTACTTC.

This clone was found many times. V is TRBV14 and J is TRBJ1-2; no clear D gene. Germline V gives CDR1 SGHDN, CDR2 FVKESK. V was trimmed by 3 bases and J by 6 bases, leaving 8 bases between them. The CDR3 consists of 12 residues. CDR3 protein: CASSQGRDGYTF. The CDR3 coding sequence is TGTGCCAGCAGCCAGGGTAGAGATGGCTACACCTTC.

This clone was detected a few times. The chain couples TRBV28 to TRBJ1-4; D is ambiguous. Trimming cost V 1 base and J 5 bases, with 11 bases left between them. The CDR3 runs 15 residues. CDR1 is MDHEN, CDR2 SYDVKM, per germline. DNA of the CDR3: TGTGCCAGCAGTTTATTCCGACAAGGGAATGAAAAACTGTTTTTT. Translating gives CASSLFRQGNEKLFF.

This clone has at least ten counts. The rearrangement links TRBV5-4 to TRBJ1-2; TRBD1 agrees at 8 bases. The germline V gene has CDR1 SGHNT and CDR2 YYREEE (reference sequence). Germline trimming cut 3 bases from V and 5 bases from J; bases unmatched to any gene: 6. The CDR3 is 14 residues long. This CDR3 reads CASSSGQGWYGYTF. The CDR3 nucleotides are TGTGCCAGCAGCTCAGGACAGGGTTGGTATGGCTACACCTTC.

This clone was found a few times. An end of the junction differs from the germline gene, which may be a read error. V is TRBV15 and J is TRBJ2-3; 8 bases align to TRBD2. Germline CDR1 is LNHNV and CDR2 is YYDKDF (reference sequence). This CDR3 comprises 16 residues. The CDR3 here is CATIRISGVGADTQYF. As DNA, the CDR3 is TGTGCCACCATCAGAATTAGCGGGGTAGGCGCAGATACGCAGTATTTT.

The chain carries TRBV11-2 and TRBJ2-3, with 7 bases aligning to TRBD1. Unmatched junction bases numbered 11, after V lost 1 base and J lost 7 bases. This CDR3 spans 16 amino acids. CDR1 and CDR2 from the germline V gene are SGHAT and FQNNGV. The CDR3 region has the DNA TGTGCCAGCAGCTTAGTTCCGGGACAGCGTTCATATACGCAGTATTTT. Amino acid sequence: CASSLVPGQRSYTQYF.

In its sample, this clone was seen many times. The chain carries TRBV19 and TRBJ1-2; a possible D gene is TRBD1 (5 bases). Trimming removed 3 bases at V and 6 bases at J, with 14 bases between. Looked up from germline, CDR1 is LNHDA and CDR2 is SQIVND (reference sequence). The length of the CDR3 is 14 residues. CDR3 coding DNA: TGTGCCAGTAGTATCGGGAAGGGGTGGGATGGCTACACCTTC. Translated, it gives CASSIGKGWDGYTF.

The rearrangement links TRBV28 to TRBJ2-2, with D perhaps matching TRBD1 or TRBD2 (5 bases each). V was trimmed by 5 bases and J by 3 bases, leaving 10 bases between them. The V gene's germline CDR1 is MDHEN and CDR2 SYDVKM. The CDR3 extends over 14 amino acids. In DNA, the CDR3 is TGTGCCAGCAGTGACGGGACCCACACCGGGGAGCTGTTTTTT. It specifies CASSDGTHTGELFF.

In its sample, this clone was seen many times. The gene calls are TRBV3-1 and TRBJ2-7; a possible D gene is TRBD2 (5 bases). The ends were cut back, 0 bases at V and 2 bases at J, with 11 bases in the middle. Germline assignment: CDR1 LGHDT and CDR2 YNNKEL (reference sequence). The length of the CDR3 is 15 residues. The CDR3 nucleotides read TGTGCCAGCAGCCAAGATCGGACTCCGACCTACGAGCAGTACTTC. This translates into CASSQDRTPTYEQYF.

This clone was observed at least ten times. The CDR3 DNA reads as TGTGCCAGCAGTGGTGGGCTTGGCTACGAGCAGTACTTC. Translation gives CASSGGLGYEQYF. V gene TRBV6-1 combines with J gene TRBJ2-7; D not certain. V was trimmed by 4 bases and J by 3 bases, leaving 10 bases between them. CDR3 size: 13 residues. Germline assignment: CDR1 MNHNS and CDR2 SASEGT.

The genes are TRBV30 and TRBJ1-6, with D possibly TRBD1 on 6 matching bases. The germline V gene encodes CDR1 GTSNPN and CDR2 SVGIG (reference sequence). This CDR3 spans 14 amino acids. The V gene lost 1 base and the J gene lost 7 bases, with 11 bases spanning the gap. The CDR3 nucleotides are TGTGCCTGGAGTGGGGGGGCTGGGAATTCACCCCTCCACTTT. Its protein product is CAWSGGAGNSPLHF.

This clone was seen at least ten times. The chain is built from TRBV30 and TRBJ1-1, with TRBD1 identical over 9 bases. The V gene end was trimmed by 5 bases and the J gene end by 3 bases; junction bases not matched to a gene: 7. The germline gives CDR1 GTSNPN, CDR2 SVGIG (reference sequence). The CDR3 sequence is 14 residues long. CDR3 residues: CAWETGDRDTEAFF. Here the CDR3 DNA reads TGTGCCTGGGAGACCGGGGACAGGGACACTGAAGCTTTCTTT.

This clone was counted at least ten times. In DNA, the CDR3 is TGTGCCAGCAGCTTAACGGGGATCTCCTATAATTCACCCCTCCACTTT. It specifies CASSLTGISYNSPLHF. The chain carries TRBV7-9 and TRBJ1-6; D unresolved. V was pared by 2 bases and J by 0 bases, with 8 bases between. The CDR3 is 16 amino acids. From germline, CDR1 is SEHNR and CDR2 FQNEAQ (reference sequence).